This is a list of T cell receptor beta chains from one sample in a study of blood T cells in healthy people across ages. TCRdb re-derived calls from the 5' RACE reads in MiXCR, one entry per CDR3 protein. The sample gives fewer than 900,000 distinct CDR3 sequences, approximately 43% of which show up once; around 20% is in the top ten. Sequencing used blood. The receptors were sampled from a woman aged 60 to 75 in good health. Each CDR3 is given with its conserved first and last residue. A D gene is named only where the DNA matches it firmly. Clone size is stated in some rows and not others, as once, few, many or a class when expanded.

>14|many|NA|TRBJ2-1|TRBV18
TGTGCCAGCTCACCAGGCAGGGGGGACAATGAGCAGTTCTTC
CASSPGRGDNEQFF
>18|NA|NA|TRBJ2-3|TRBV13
TGTGCCAGCAGCTTGAGAGACAGCTTTTTCGTGAGCACAGATACGCAGTATTTT
CASSLRDSFFVSTDTQYF
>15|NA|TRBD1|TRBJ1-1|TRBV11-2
TGTGCCAGCAGCTTAGTAGCAGGGGGAGACACTGAAGCTTTCTTT
CASSLVAGGDTEAFF
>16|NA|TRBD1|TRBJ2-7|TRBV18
TGTGCCAGCTCACCCCAGGGCGGACAGGGGGCGTGCGGGCAGTACTTC
CASSPQGGQGACGQYF
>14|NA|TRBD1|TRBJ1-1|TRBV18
TGTGCCAGCTCCCAGGACAGGGGGCCGGGTGAAGCTTTCTTT
CASSQDRGPGEAFF
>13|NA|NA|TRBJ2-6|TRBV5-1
TGCGCCAGCAGTTCCGGGGAGGCCAACGTCCTGACTTTC
CASSSGEANVLTF
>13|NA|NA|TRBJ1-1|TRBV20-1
TGCAGTGCTAGACTGACGGGTAACACTGAAGCTTTCTTT
CSARLTGNTEAFF
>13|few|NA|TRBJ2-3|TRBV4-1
TGCGCCAGCAGCCAACAGCACCGGGACTCCCAGTATTTT
CASSQQHRDSQYF
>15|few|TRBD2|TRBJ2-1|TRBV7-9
TGTGCCAGCAGCGCCTTACTAGCGTCGAGGAATGAGCAGTTCTTC
CASSALLASRNEQFF
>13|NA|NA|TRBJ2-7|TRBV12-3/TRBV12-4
TGTGCCAGCAGTTTAGCAATAGACAGGGAGCAGTACTTC
CASSLAIDREQYF
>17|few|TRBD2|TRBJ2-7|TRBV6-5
TGTGCCAGCAGTTACTCGACTAGCGGTCCGACACCCTACGAGCAGTACTTC
CASSYSTSGPTPYEQYF
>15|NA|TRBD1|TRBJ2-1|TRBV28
TGTGCCAGCAGTTCCAGGGGACAGGGACATATGGAGCAGTTCTTC
CASSSRGQGHMEQFF
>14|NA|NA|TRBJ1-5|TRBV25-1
TGTGCCAGCAGGGAAGGGGGAATCAATCAGCCCCAGCATTTT
CASREGGINQPQHF
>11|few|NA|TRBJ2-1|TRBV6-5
TGTGCCAGCAGGAGGAACAATGAGCAGTTCTTC
CASRRNNEQFF
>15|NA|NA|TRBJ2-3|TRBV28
TGTGCCAGCAGTTTATTTACCCAATCCACAGATACGCAGTATTTT
CASSLFTQSTDTQYF
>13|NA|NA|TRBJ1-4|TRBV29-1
TGCAGCGTTGAGGTACAGGCGGGTGAAAAACTGTTTTTT
CSVEVQAGEKLFF
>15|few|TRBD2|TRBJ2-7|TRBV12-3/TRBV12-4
TGTGCCAGCAGTCCGCGCGGGGGGTTAACCTACGAGCAGTACTTC
CASSPRGGLTYEQYF
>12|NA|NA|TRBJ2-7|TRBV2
TGTGCCAGCATTCCGAGGGGTTACGAGCAGTACTTC
CASIPRGYEQYF
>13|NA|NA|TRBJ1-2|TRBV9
TGTGCCAGCAGACCTTTTTATGAGGAGGGCTACACCTTC
CASRPFYEEGYTF
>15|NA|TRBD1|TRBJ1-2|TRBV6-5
TGTGCCAGCAGTAACTCGGACAGGGGTGGCTATGGCTACACCTTC
CASSNSDRGGYGYTF
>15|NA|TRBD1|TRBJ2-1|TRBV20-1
TGCAGTGCTAGAGATACCAGGGACAGCCACAATGAGCAGTTCTTC
CSARDTRDSHNEQFF
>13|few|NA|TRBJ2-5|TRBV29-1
TGCAGCGTTCTATATACAGGGACGGGGGAGCAGTACTTC
CSVLYTGTGEQYF
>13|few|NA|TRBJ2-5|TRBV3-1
TGTGCCAGCAGCCAAGGGGACACCTCAACCCAGTACTTC
CASSQGDTSTQYF
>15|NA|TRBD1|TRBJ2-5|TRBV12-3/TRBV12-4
TGTGCCAGCAGTCCGACAGGGGGGACACAAGAGACCCAGTACTTC
CASSPTGGTQETQYF
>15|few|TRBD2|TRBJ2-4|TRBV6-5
TGTGCCAGCAGTTACCCCGCAGCGGGGGTGAACATTCAGTACTTC
CASSYPAAGVNIQYF
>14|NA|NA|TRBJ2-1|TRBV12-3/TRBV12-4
TGTGCCAGCAGGGGCGGTAGGGGTGGCAATGAGCAGTTCTTC
CASRGGRGGNEQFF
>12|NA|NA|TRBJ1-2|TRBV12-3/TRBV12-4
TGTGCCAGCAGTCCTCGGACAAGGTCGTACACCTTC
CASSPRTRSYTF
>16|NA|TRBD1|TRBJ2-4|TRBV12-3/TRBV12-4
TGTGCCAGCAGTCCCGGACAGGGGGTACGAGGGAACATTCAGTACTTC
CASSPGQGVRGNIQYF
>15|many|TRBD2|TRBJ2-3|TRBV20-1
TGCAGTGCTGGGGGGGGGACTAGTGGTAAAGATACGCAGTATTTT
CSAGGGTSGKDTQYF